What follows are 28 T cell receptor beta chains derived from one specimen sequenced in a study of shared clonotypes between healthy human individuals. This table comes from immunoSEQ multiplex PCR, and its TCRdb copy is limited to in-frame clones, with some not included. The repertoire consists of roughly 2,500,000 clones, with 80% to 95% occurring once and the leading ten covering around 0.37%. Sequenced material: naive CD4+ T cells from PBMCs. The subset is: CD45RA+ positively selected. The receptors come from a man in his late teens or twenties in good health. Some clones in this sample may be carry-over from other donors' samples.

Note on this clone: The sample has other DNA sequences that encode this CDR3 too. CDR3 amino acids: CASSLEGAYEQYF. The CDR3 coding sequence is TGTGCCAGCAGTTTAGAAGGAGCCTACGAGCAGTACTTC. The J gene is TRBJ2-7, the V gene TRBV28; D gene uncertain. The CDR3 has 13 amino acids. The V and J ends lost 2 bases and 2 bases respectively, with 7 bases between them. Germline V gives CDR1 MDHEN, CDR2 SYDVKM.

V is TRBV11-2 and J is TRBJ1-4; D uncertain. The CDR3 covers 18 residues. Trimming left V 3 bases short and J 5 bases short, with 22 bases between. Germline loops: CDR1 SGHAT, CDR2 FQNNGV. The CDR3 protein is CASSLIDVRVSENEKLFF. CDR3 sequence (DNA): TGTGCCAGCAGCTTGATCGACGTTAGGGTTTCGGAGAATGAAAAACTGTTTTTT.

CDR3 sequence: CASSLASTQRTEAFF. As DNA, the CDR3 is TGCGCCAGCAGCTTGGCGAGCACCCAGAGGACTGAAGCTTTCTTT. This chain links TRBV5-1 with TRBJ1-1; D unclear. This CDR3 has 15 residues. Germline V lookup: CDR1 SGHRS, CDR2 YFSETQ. V was cut by 0 bases and J by 5 bases, with 14 bases left in between.

The rearrangement joins TRBV7-2 to TRBJ2-2; D is unclear. Germline V gene data show CDR1 as SGHTA and CDR2 as FQGNSA. V dropped 5 bases and J dropped 2 bases, with 15 bases sitting between them. CDR3 length: 16 amino acids. The CDR3 reads CASSPNEVSNTGELFF. Here the CDR3 DNA reads TGTGCCAGCAGCCCAAACGAGGTTTCAAACACCGGGGAGCTGTTTTTT.

The genes are TRBV4-3 and TRBJ2-1; D is perhaps TRBD2 (6 bases). CDR1 and CDR2 (germline): LGHNA, YSLEER. The length of the CDR3 is 15 residues. Trimming pared 0 bases from V and 9 bases from J, leaving 15 bases between. The CDR3 DNA reads as TGCGCCAGCAGCCAAGATCCCTATGGGGGGAGTGAGCAGTTCTTC. Protein product: CASSQDPYGGSEQFF.

V is TRBV1 and J is TRBJ1-1; the table calls TRBD1, which could not be checked here. TRBV1 is assigned pseudogene status. This CDR3 is 16 amino acids long. Here the CDR3 reads CTSSRTASRTGDEAFF. The CDR3 coding sequence is TGCACCAGCAGCCGGACCGCGAGCCGAACAGGGGATGAAGCTTTCTTT.

Details on this clone: The same CDR3 can be traced to other DNA sequences in this sample. V and J are TRBV28 and TRBJ1-1; D remains ambiguous. Germline assignment: CDR1 MDHEN and CDR2 SYDVKM. V was pared by 5 bases and J by 1 base, with 8 bases between. The CDR3 runs to 13 residues. The CDR3 DNA follows: TGTGCCAGCAGTCTCCTCGGGAACACTGAAGCTTTCTTT. It is translated as CASSLLGNTEAFF.

The chain combines TRBV6-5 with TRBJ2-7, with 7 nucleotides matching TRBD2. V gave up 0 bases and J gave up 5 bases; unmatched junction bases: 7. Germline V gene lookup returns CDR1 MNHEY and CDR2 SVGAGI. The CDR3 totals 15 residues. CDR3 nucleotide sequence: TGTGCCAGCAGTTACTCGAGTGTAGGGAGGGACGAGCAGTACTTC. Its translation is CASSYSSVGRDEQYF.

The chain employs TRBV18 and TRBJ2-1; 13 bases agree with TRBD2. Trimming removed 0 bases from V and 5 bases from J; junction bases left unmatched: 4. The CDR3 sequence is 17 residues long. Germline CDR1 KGHSH, CDR2 LQKENI. The CDR3 nucleotides are TGTGCCAGCTCACCACCGGCACTAGCGGGAGGGGACAATGAGCAGTTCTTC. This encodes CASSPPALAGGDNEQFF.

Note on this clone: This sample also contains other DNA sequences that code for the same CDR3. The rearrangement links TRBV9 to TRBJ2-6, with D tentatively TRBD1 (5 bases). V shed 3 bases and J shed 1 base, with 8 bases lying between them. Germline V gene data show CDR1 as SGDLS and CDR2 as YYNGEE. The CDR3 totals 15 residues. CDR3 DNA: TGTGCCAGCAGCGCTCAGGGTTCTGGGGCCAACGTCCTGACTTTC. Protein sequence: CASSAQGSGANVLTF.

This chain links TRBV5-1 with TRBJ2-2, with 9 bases lining up with TRBD2. This CDR3 has 14 amino acids. Looked up from germline, CDR1 is SGHRS and CDR2 is YFSETQ. Germline trimming cut 4 bases from V and 7 bases from J; bases unmatched to any gene: 5. In DNA form, the CDR3 reads TGCGCCAGCAGCCCGGGACTAGCTGGCGGGGAGCTGTTTTTT. The encoded protein is CASSPGLAGGELFF.

This sequence joins TRBV19 and TRBJ1-5; D gene ambiguous. V shed 7 bases and J shed 9 bases, with 16 bases lying between them. Germline V lookup: CDR1 LNHDA, CDR2 SQIVND (reference sequence). The CDR3 spans 13 residues. The CDR3 region has the DNA TGTGCCAGTACCCCAGAGGGAATCAGGCCCCAGCATTTT. Amino acids: CASTPEGIRPQHF.

The chain is built from TRBV10-3 and TRBJ2-7; D ambiguous. The CDR3 has 13 residues. CDR1 is ENHRY and CDR2 is SYGVKD in the germline V gene. V lost 1 base and J 2 bases, leaving 6 bases between the germline ends. As DNA, the CDR3 is TGTGCCATCAGTGAGTACAGAGCCTACGAGCAGTACTTC. Translated: CAISEYRAYEQYF.

The chain joins TRBV4-1 to TRBJ1-2; 10 positions match TRBD1. The ends lost 1 base at V and 2 bases at J; junction bases unmatched: 16. The length of the CDR3 is 20 residues. The germline V gene encodes CDR1 MGHRA and CDR2 YSYEKL. The DNA of the CDR3 is TGCGCCAGCAGCCAAGTCCTATTGAGCCGCAAGACAGGGGGCAACTATGGCTACACCTTC. Encoded protein: CASSQVLLSRKTGGNYGYTF.

The chain recombines TRBV25-1 with TRBJ2-1; tentative D call: TRBD2 (6 bases). The germline V gene encodes CDR1 MGHDK and CDR2 SYGVNS. The CDR3 length is 18 residues. Trimming took off 4 bases at V and 0 bases at J, with 19 bases between the two ends. The CDR3 is CASSGPRRTISSYNEQFF. Written as DNA, the CDR3 is TGTGCCAGCAGTGGCCCCAGACGGACTATTAGCTCCTACAATGAGCAGTTCTTC.

This clone was observed a single time. The rearrangement joins TRBV2 to TRBJ1-2; 7 bases are shared with TRBD1. The trim removed 5 bases at V and 1 base at J, leaving 4 bases unmatched. The CDR3 runs 14 residues. Germline assignment: CDR1 SNHLY and CDR2 FYNNEI. CDR3 amino acids: CASSLTGRNYGYTF. The CDR3 nucleotides are TGTGCCAGCAGTTTGACAGGGCGTAACTATGGCTACACCTTC. Using reference TRBV2 and TRBJ1-2 for the parts outside the CDR3, the full variable domain is EPEVTQTPSHQVTQMGQEVILRCVPISNHLYFYWYRQILGQKVEFLVSFYNNEISEKSEIFDDQFSVERPDGSNFTLKIRSTKLEDSAMYFCASSLTGRNYGYTFGSGTRLTVV.

V gene TRBV29-1 combines with J gene TRBJ1-1; D remains ambiguous. CDR3 length: 11 residues. Trimming stripped 7 bases from V and 4 bases from J, with 10 bases between. Germline V gene data show CDR1 as SQVTM and CDR2 as ANQGSEA. CDR3 region: CSGEQSTEAFF. CDR3 DNA sequence: TGCAGCGGGGAACAGAGCACTGAAGCTTTCTTT.

This rearrangement joins TRBV6-5 to TRBJ2-7; 9 bases fit TRBD1. V trimming: 6 bases; J trimming: 6 bases; junction bases outside the gene matches: 9. The CDR3 runs to 14 residues. In germline, CDR1 is MNHEY, CDR2 SVGAGI. CDR3 nucleotides: TGTGCCAGCAGAACCAGGACAGGGGTCTCCGAGCAGTACTTC. Translating it yields CASRTRTGVSEQYF.

A single count supports this clone. The rearrangement uses TRBV9 and TRBJ1-1; no firm D call. V lost 2 bases to trimming and J lost 1 base, with 9 bases between them. The CDR3 contains 14 residues. The germline V gene encodes CDR1 SGDLS and CDR2 YYNGEE. The CDR3 DNA is TGTGCCAGCAGCGTTACAGCCCAGAACACTGAAGCTTTCTTT. Amino acid sequence: CASSVTAQNTEAFF.

The sample holds one count of this clone. The rearrangement uses TRBV7-2 and TRBJ2-7; D is possibly TRBD1 (6 bases). The CDR3 loop spans 16 amino acids. The germline V gene encodes CDR1 SGHTA and CDR2 FQGNSA. V was shortened by 4 bases and J by 3 bases, with 19 bases between the two germline ends. This CDR3 reads CASSYGPGHEGYEQYF. The CDR3 coding sequence is TGTGCCAGCAGCTACGGACCGGGACACGAGGGCTACGAGCAGTACTTC. The variable domain in full, with the rest retrieved from reference TRBV7-2 and TRBJ2-7, is GAGVSQSPSNKVTEKGKDVELRCDPISGHTALYWYRQSLGQGLEFLIYFQGNSAPDKSGLPSDRFSAERTGGSVSTLTIQRTQQEDSAVYLCASSYGPGHEGYEQYFGPGTRLTVT.

In the case of this clone: The conserved phenylalanine or tryptophan is not found at the CDR3 terminus, so this likely reflects a read error. This rearrangement joins TRBV5-1 to TRBJ2-3, with D unclear. Germline-derived CDR1 and CDR2 are SGHRS and YFSETQ. V lost 0 bases, J lost 5 bases, and 4 bases lay in between. This CDR3 contains 12 residues. The CDR3, as DNA: TGCGCCAGCAGCTTGGCCGGAGATACGCAGTATTCT. Its translation: CASSLAGDTQYS.

This rearrangement joins TRBV5-1 to TRBJ2-5; no definite D call. Germline V CDR1 and CDR2: SGHRS, YFSETQ. The CDR3 totals 13 residues. Trimming took 0 bases from V and 7 from J, leaving 10 bases between them. The CDR3 nucleotides are TGCGCCAGCAGCTTGGGAGGTAGTGGGACCCAGTACTTC. Amino acid sequence: CASSLGGSGTQYF.

The chain joins TRBV18 to TRBJ2-3, with 9 bases lining up with TRBD1. J was trimmed by 3 bases and V by 3 bases; bases with no gene match: 4. Germline assignment: CDR1 KGHSH and CDR2 LQKENI. This CDR3 spans 15 amino acids. For the CDR3, the DNA is TGTGCCAGCTCACCGGGACAGGGTTTTACAGATACGCAGTATTTT. It encodes CASSPGQGFTDTQYF.

V and J are TRBV7-9 and TRBJ2-7; D is unclear. Germline V CDR1 and CDR2: SEHNR, FQNEAQ (reference sequence). V was trimmed by 3 bases and J by 9 bases, leaving 12 bases between them. This CDR3 is built from 12 residues. CDR3 loop: CASSLVGDGQYF. The CDR3 DNA reads as TGTGCCAGCAGCTTGGTGGGCGATGGGCAGTACTTC.

The chain joins TRBV30 to TRBJ2-7; 8 bases map to TRBD2. With V trimmed by 2 bases and J by 5 bases, 17 bases remained unmatched. Per the germline V gene, CDR1 is GTSNPN and CDR2 is SVGIG (reference sequence). The CDR3 contains 17 residues. CDR3 sequence: CAWSPAGREGLNHEQYF. The CDR3 DNA reads TGTGCCTGGAGTCCGGCGGGACGGGAGGGGCTTAATCACGAGCAGTACTTC.

In this sample, this clone turned up once. The chain recombines TRBV29-1 with TRBJ2-7; a weak D match, TRBD2 (6 bases). CDR1 and CDR2 (germline): SQVTM, ANQGSEA. The CDR3 sequence is 14 residues long. The ends were cut back, 4 bases at V and 0 bases at J, with 13 bases in the middle. The CDR3 loop is CSVGRDSSSYEQYF. The CDR3 DNA is TGCAGCGTTGGCCGGGACTCAAGCTCCTACGAGCAGTACTTC.

As for this clone: The sample has other DNA sequences that encode this CDR3 too. V and J are TRBV2 and TRBJ2-2; D is perhaps TRBD2 (6 bases). Germline V CDR1 and CDR2: SNHLY, FYNNEI. V lost 3 bases and J 1 base, leaving 9 bases between the germline ends. The CDR3 totals 15 residues. The CDR3, as DNA: TGTGCCAGCAGTGAGACGGGAGTGAACACCGGGGAGCTGTTTTTT. Translated, it gives CASSETGVNTGELFF.

The CDR3 spells CASSLGLREGQNEQFF. CDR3 sequence (DNA): TGCGCCAGCAGCTTGGGCTTGCGGGAGGGCCAGAATGAGCAGTTCTTC. V gene TRBV5-1 combines with J gene TRBJ2-1; 9 nucleotides match TRBD2. CDR1 SGHRS and CDR2 YFSETQ come from the germline V gene. After removal of 0 bases from V and 7 bases from J, the junction contained 8 bases not matched to a gene. This CDR3 is built from 16 residues.